This is a list of T cell receptor beta chains from one sample in a study of beta chain features in type 1 diabetes. Repertoires were generated with immunoSEQ multiplex PCR, while TCRdb's copy carries only in-frame clones and drops some. The sample consists of tens of thousands of clones, around three fifths of them appearing once. Material: Tregs from blood. These receptors came from a young woman in good health. CDR3s include the opening cysteine and the closing phenylalanine or tryptophan. The D gene is left open where the match is weak. Clone size, where shown, is once, few, many, or a class for clones that have expanded.

d_gene	abundance	len	v_gene	j_gene	CDR3nt	CDR3aa
-	-	14	TRBV7-3	TRBJ2-1	TGTGCCAGCAGCTTAGGGGCCCCCACCTTCGAGCAGTTCTTC	CASSLGAPTFEQFF
TRBD2	few	14	TRBV6-5	TRBJ2-2	TGTGCCAGCAGTGTTAGCGGGTTGACCGGGGAGCTGTTTTTT	CASSVSGLTGELFF
TRBD2	-	15	TRBV4-1	TRBJ2-7	TGCGCCAGCAGCTCCTTGAGCCTAGCGGGCTACGAGCAGTACTTC	CASSSLSLAGYEQYF
-	-	15	TRBV11-2	TRBJ2-5	TGTGCCAGCAGCCTGTTCTCCGGGTCGCAAGAGACCCAGTACTTC	CASSLFSGSQETQYF
TRBD2	-	15	TRBV18	TRBJ2-1	TGTGCCAGCTCACTCCTAGCGGGAGGGCCCCATGAGCAGTTCTTC	CASSLLAGGPHEQFF
TRBD1	-	13	TRBV29-1	TRBJ1-1	TGCAGCGTCGAGGACAGGGGCCACACTGAAGCTTTCTTT	CSVEDRGHTEAFF
TRBD2	-	18	TRBV4-1	TRBJ2-2	TGCGCCAGCAGCCAAAGGGGACTAGCGGGGCGGAACACCGGGGAGCTGTTTTTT	CASSQRGLAGRNTGELFF
-	-	13	TRBV29-1	TRBJ1-1	TGCAGCGTTGAAACAGTCTTGAACACTGAAGCTTTCTTT	CSVETVLNTEAFF
-	-	11	TRBV2	TRBJ2-1	TGTGCCAGCAGTGAGTATGATGAGCAGTTCTTC	CASSEYDEQFF
-	-	14	TRBV6-1	TRBJ2-3	TGTGCCAGCAGTGAAGCGCTAGCCCGAAATACGCAGTATTTT	CASSEALARNTQYF
TRBD2	-	14	TRBV5-4	TRBJ2-7	TGTGCCAGCAGCCCGCGGGCTAGCGGGATCGAGCAGTACTTC	CASSPRASGIEQYF
TRBD2	-	13	TRBV5-5	TRBJ2-5	TGTGCCAGCAGCTCCCTCGGGGGGGAGACCCAGTACTTC	CASSSLGGETQYF
TRBD1	-	13	TRBV7-2	TRBJ1-2	TGTGCCAGCAGCCAGGACAGGGTTGGTGGCTACACCTTC	CASSQDRVGGYTF
-	few	13	TRBV5-1	TRBJ2-5	TGCGCCAGCAGAGCAGGGATCGGAGAGACCCAGTACTTC	CASRAGIGETQYF
TRBD2	-	13	TRBV6-1	TRBJ2-5	TGTGCCAGCAGTGAGGGGGCGAGGGGACTAGAATACTTC	CASSEGARGLEYF
TRBD1	-	13	TRBV28	TRBJ1-2	TGTGCCAGCAGTTTGAACAGGGGGTCTGGCTACACCTTC	CASSLNRGSGYTF
TRBD2	-	16	TRBV7-9	TRBJ2-1	TGTGCCAGCAGGACCCCTAGCGGGAGACTCTACAATGAGCAGTTCTTC	CASRTPSGRLYNEQFF
-	-	14	TRBV2	TRBJ1-1	TGTGCCAGCAGCTTGGGCCCAACCTACACTGAAGCTTTCTTT	CASSLGPTYTEAFF
TRBD2	few	13	TRBV7-2	TRBJ2-1	TGTGCCAGCAGCTTGGGACTAGCCAATGAGCAGTTCTTC	CASSLGLANEQFF
-	-	13	TRBV5-1	TRBJ1-1	TGCGCCAGCAGCTTGACAGCGAACACTGAAGCTTTCTTT	CASSLTANTEAFF
-	few	13	TRBV7-8	TRBJ2-3	TGTGCCAGCAGCTTAGGGGCCCTGGATACGCAGTATTTT	CASSLGALDTQYF
-	once	14	TRBV5-1	TRBJ1-4	TGCGCCAGCAGCCGAGACGGACAGAATGAAAAACTGTTTTTT	CASSRDGQNEKLFF
TRBD2	once	15	TRBV2	TRBJ2-7	TGTGCCAGCAGTGAAGGCGGGGGGGGCCCCTACGAGCAGTACTTC	CASSEGGGGPYEQYF
TRBD2	-	15	TRBV2	TRBJ2-2	TGTGCCAGCAGTATGACTAGCGGGAGGGCCGGGGAGCTGTTTTTT	CASSMTSGRAGELFF
TRBD1	-	12	TRBV19	TRBJ2-1	TGTGCCACCGGGACAGCCTACAATGAGCAGTTCTTC	CATGTAYNEQFF
-	once	14	TRBV5-1	TRBJ1-5	TGCGCCAGCAGCTTTGAGGGGGGCAATCAGCCCCAGCATTTT	CASSFEGGNQPQHF
TRBD1	-	14	TRBV7-7	TRBJ2-5	TGTGCTAGCGGGACAGGGGGCGCGGGGGAGACCCAGTACTTC	CASGTGGAGETQYF
TRBD2	-	18	TRBV7-3	TRBJ2-1	TGTGCCAGCACTGAGCAAGGCGGGAGAATGGGTTTGTACAATGAGCAGTTCTTC	CASTEQGGRMGLYNEQFF
TRBD1	-	16	TRBV5-4	TRBJ1-1	TGTGCCAGCAGATCCGGGACAGGGGGAATGAACACTGAAGCTTTCTTT	CASRSGTGGMNTEAFF
-	-	13	TRBV9	TRBJ2-3	TGTGCCAGCAGCGTAGCGGGCACAGATACGCAGTATTTT	CASSVAGTDTQYF
-	-	15	TRBV7-2	TRBJ2-5	TGTGCCAGCAGCGCAGTCGTCACAGGGCCAGAGACCCAGTACTTC	CASSAVVTGPETQYF
TRBD1	-	13	TRBV5-6	TRBJ2-7	TGTGCCAGCAGCGACAGGGGCGGCTACGAGCAGTACTTC	CASSDRGGYEQYF
-	-	16	TRBV5-4	TRBJ2-3	TGTGCCAGCAGCTTGGCCGTGGCGGCTAACACAGATACGCAGTATTTT	CASSLAVAANTDTQYF
TRBD1	few	14	TRBV10-3	TRBJ2-5	TGTGCCATCAGTGCGGGACAGTACCAAGAGACCCAGTACTTC	CAISAGQYQETQYF
-	-	14	TRBV6-1	TRBJ1-5	TGTGCCAGCACCGGGAGAGGGGACAATCAGCCCCAGCATTTT	CASTGRGDNQPQHF
TRBD2	few	15	TRBV2	TRBJ2-7	TGTGCCAGCAGTGAGCGACTAGCGAGCTCCTACGAGCAGTACTTC	CASSERLASSYEQYF
-	many	13	TRBV2	TRBJ2-7	TGTGCCAGCAGCAGGACAGCACAATACGAGCAGTACTTC	CASSRTAQYEQYF
-	-	13	TRBV5-6	TRBJ1-2	TGTGCCAGCAGCGGGCAGGGACGGGGGGGCTACACCTTC	CASSGQGRGGYTF
-	few	14	TRBV7-9	TRBJ1-2	TGTGCCAGCAGCCTGGGCCCCGAGGGGGATGGCTACACCTTC	CASSLGPEGDGYTF
-	-	16	TRBV5-4	TRBJ1-4	TGTGCCAGCAGCTTGGCTGGGACCGGGGGGAACGAAAAACTGTTTTTT	CASSLAGTGGNEKLFF
TRBD2	once	15	TRBV10-3	TRBJ2-5	TGTGCCATCAGCCGACTAGCGGGGGGACAAGAGACCCAGTACTTC	CAISRLAGGQETQYF
TRBD2	once	15	TRBV30	TRBJ2-1	TGTGCCTGGAGTCCCGGGTGGCGGGGGACGAATGAGCAGTTCTTC	CAWSPGWRGTNEQFF
-	-	15	TRBV6-6	TRBJ2-1	TGTGCCAGCACCGGGGGGGACAGTTATAACAATGAGCAATTCTTC	CASTGGDSYNNEQFF
TRBD2	few	15	TRBV6-5	TRBJ2-1	TGTGCCAGCAGCAAGGGGCGGGGGTACTACAATGAGCAGTTCTTC	CASSKGRGYYNEQFF
-	few	17	TRBV7-2	TRBJ1-1	TGTGCCAGCAGCTTAGTCTTTTTGATAGGGAGCAACACTGAAGCTTTCTTT	CASSLVFLIGSNTEAFF
-	-	13	TRBV18	TRBJ2-1	TGTGCCAGCTCACCACTTCCTAGCCCTGAGCAGTTCTTC	CASSPLPSPEQFF
TRBD2	-	18	TRBV5-1	TRBJ2-1	TGCGCCAGCAGGCCCGGGACTAGCGGGTTAGGCTCCTACAATGAGCAGTTCTTC	CASRPGTSGLGSYNEQFF
TRBD2	-	16	TRBV2	TRBJ2-2	TGTGCCAGCAGCGGACTAGCGGGAGGTCTAACCGGGGAGCTGTTTTTT	CASSGLAGGLTGELFF
TRBD2	-	16	TRBV19	TRBJ2-3	TGTGCCAGTAGACAAACCGGGACTAGCGCTACAGATACGCAGTATTTT	CASRQTGTSATDTQYF
TRBD2	-	17	TRBV4-1	TRBJ2-1	TGCGCCAGCAGCCAACTAAGCAGCGGGGGAGCTGGGGGGGAGCAGTTCTTC	CASSQLSSGGAGGEQFF